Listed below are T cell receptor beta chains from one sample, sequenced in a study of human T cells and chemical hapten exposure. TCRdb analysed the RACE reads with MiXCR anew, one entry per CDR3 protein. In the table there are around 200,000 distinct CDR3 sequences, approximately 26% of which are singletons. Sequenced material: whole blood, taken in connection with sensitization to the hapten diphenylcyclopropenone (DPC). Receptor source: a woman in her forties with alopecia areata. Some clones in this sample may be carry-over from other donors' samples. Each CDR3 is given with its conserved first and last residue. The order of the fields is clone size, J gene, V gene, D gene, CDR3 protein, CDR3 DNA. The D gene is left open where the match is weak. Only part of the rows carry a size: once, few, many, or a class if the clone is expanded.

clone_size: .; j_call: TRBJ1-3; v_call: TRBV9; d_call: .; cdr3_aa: CASSGLSRTSTSRNTIYF; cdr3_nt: TGTGCCAGCAGCGGGTTATCTAGGACATCAACCTCTAGAAACACCATATATTTT
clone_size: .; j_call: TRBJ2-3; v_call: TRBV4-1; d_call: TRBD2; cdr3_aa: CASSQDPRLAGGSNTQYF; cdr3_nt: TGCGCCAGCAGCCAAGATCCACGCCTAGCGGGAGGTAGTAATACGCAGTATTTT
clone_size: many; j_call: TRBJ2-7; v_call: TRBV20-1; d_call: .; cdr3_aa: CSASQGNEQYF; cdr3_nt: TGCAGTGCTAGCCAGGGAAACGAGCAGTACTTC
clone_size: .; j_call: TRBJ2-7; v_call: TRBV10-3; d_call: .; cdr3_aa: CAIRGRYEQYF; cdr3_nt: TGTGCCATCAGGGGTCGCTACGAGCAGTACTTC
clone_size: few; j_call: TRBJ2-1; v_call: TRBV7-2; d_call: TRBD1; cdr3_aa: CASSLGFGTGNEQFF; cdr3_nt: TGTGCCAGCAGCTTAGGTTTCGGGACAGGGAATGAGCAGTTCTTC
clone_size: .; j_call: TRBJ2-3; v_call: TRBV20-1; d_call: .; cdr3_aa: CSARDPGGGDTQYF; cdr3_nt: TGCAGTGCTAGAGATCCCGGAGGGGGAGATACGCAGTATTTT
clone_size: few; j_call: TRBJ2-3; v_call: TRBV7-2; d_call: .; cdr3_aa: CASRPSGASTDTQYF; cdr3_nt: TGTGCCAGCAGACCATCAGGGGCTAGCACAGATACGCAGTATTTT
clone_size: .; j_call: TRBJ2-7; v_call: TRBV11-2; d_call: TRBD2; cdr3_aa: CASSLGASGRTPYF; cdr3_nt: TGTGCCAGCAGCTTAGGGGCTAGCGGGAGGACTCCGTACTTC
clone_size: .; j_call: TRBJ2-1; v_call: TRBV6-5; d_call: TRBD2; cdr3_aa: CASRRLAGGGEQFF; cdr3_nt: TGTGCCAGCAGAAGACTAGCGGGAGGGGGTGAGCAGTTCTTC
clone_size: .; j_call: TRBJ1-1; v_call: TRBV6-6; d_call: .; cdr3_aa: CASSQGSAEAFF; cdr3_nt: TGTGCCAGCAGTCAGGGATCAGCTGAAGCTTTCTTT
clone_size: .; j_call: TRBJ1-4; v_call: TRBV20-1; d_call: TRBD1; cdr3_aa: CSAATTGDEKLFF; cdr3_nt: TGCAGTGCCGCAACGACAGGGGACGAAAAACTGTTTTTT
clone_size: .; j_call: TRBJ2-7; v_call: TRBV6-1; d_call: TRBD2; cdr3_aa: CASLEGGLSYEQYF; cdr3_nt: TGTGCCAGCTTAGAGGGAGGGCTGTCCTACGAGCAGTACTTC
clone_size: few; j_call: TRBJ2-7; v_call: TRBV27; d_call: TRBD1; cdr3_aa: CASSSTGGGEYF; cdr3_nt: TGTGCCAGCAGTTCGACAGGGGGCGGGGAGTACTTC
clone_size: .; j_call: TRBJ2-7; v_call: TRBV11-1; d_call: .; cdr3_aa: CASSLYDQGGYEQYF; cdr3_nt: TGTGCCAGCAGCTTATACGACCAAGGGGGCTACGAGCAGTACTTC
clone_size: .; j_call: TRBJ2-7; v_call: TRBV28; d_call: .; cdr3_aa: CASLGPPGGKQYF; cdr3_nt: TGTGCCAGCTTGGGCCCCCCTGGAGGGAAACAGTACTTC
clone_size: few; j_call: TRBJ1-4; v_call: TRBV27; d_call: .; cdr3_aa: CASQRDPNEKLFF; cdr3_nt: TGTGCCAGCCAAAGGGACCCCAATGAAAAACTGTTTTTT
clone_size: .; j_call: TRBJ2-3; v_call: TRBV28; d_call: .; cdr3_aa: CASGLSLAQYF; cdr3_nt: TGTGCCAGCGGGTTGAGTCTGGCGCAGTATTTT
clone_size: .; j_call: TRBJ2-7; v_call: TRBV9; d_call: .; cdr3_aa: CASSVEGNYEQYF; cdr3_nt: TGTGCCAGCAGCGTTGAGGGGAACTACGAGCAGTACTTC
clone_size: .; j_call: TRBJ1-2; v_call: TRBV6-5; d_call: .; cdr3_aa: CASSPGTGPYGYTF; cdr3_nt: TGTGCCAGCAGCCCCGGGACCGGACCGTATGGCTACACCTTC
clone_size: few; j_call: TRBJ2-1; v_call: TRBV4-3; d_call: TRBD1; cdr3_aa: CASSQTDRVGGEQFF; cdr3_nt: TGCGCCAGCAGCCAAACGGACAGGGTTGGTGGTGAGCAGTTCTTC
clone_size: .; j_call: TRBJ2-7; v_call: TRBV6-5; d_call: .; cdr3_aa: CASRQGTGTLDF; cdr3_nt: TGTGCCAGCAGACAAGGTACCGGGACTCTCGACTTC
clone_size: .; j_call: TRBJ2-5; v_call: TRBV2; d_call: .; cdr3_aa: CASSEAHRVNF; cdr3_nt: TGTGCCAGCAGTGAAGCGCACAGGGTGAACTTC
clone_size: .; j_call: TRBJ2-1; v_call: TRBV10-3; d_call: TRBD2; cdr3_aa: CAISSLGTSREQFF; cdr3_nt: TGTGCCATCAGCTCCCTAGGGACTAGTCGAGAGCAGTTCTTC
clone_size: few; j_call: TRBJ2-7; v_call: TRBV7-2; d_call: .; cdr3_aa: CASSLAGLELYEQYF; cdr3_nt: TGTGCCAGCAGCTTAGCTGGGCTAGAATTGTACGAGCAGTACTTC
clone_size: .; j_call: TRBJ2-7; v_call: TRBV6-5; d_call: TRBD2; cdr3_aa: CASSPWLAGSGEQYF; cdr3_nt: TGTGCCAGCAGTCCCTGGCTAGCGGGATCTGGGGAGCAGTACTTC
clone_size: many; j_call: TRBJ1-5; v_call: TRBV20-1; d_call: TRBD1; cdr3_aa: CSATQGWNQPQHF; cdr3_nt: TGCAGTGCCACACAGGGGTGGAATCAGCCCCAGCATTTT
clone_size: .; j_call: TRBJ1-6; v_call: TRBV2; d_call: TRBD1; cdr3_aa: CASREAYRGPLHF; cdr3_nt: TGTGCCAGCAGGGAAGCCTACAGGGGACCCCTCCACTTT
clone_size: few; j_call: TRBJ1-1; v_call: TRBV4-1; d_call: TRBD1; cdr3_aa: CASSPIGLQGDTEAFF; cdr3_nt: TGCGCCAGCAGCCCGATAGGCCTTCAGGGGGACACTGAAGCTTTCTTT
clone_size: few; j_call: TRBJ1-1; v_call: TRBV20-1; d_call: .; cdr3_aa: CSAIHDTEAFF; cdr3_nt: TGCAGTGCCATTCATGACACTGAAGCTTTCTTT
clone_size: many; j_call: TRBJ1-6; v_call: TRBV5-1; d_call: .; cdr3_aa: CASSYGTDSPLHF; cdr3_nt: TGCGCCAGCAGCTACGGGACGGATTCACCCCTCCACTTT
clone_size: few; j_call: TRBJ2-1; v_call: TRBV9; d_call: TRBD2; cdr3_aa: CASSPRWGGSYNEQFF; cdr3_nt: TGTGCCAGCAGCCCCCGGTGGGGGGGTTCCTACAATGAGCAGTTCTTC
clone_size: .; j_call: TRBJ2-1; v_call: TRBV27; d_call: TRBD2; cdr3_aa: CASIGTSGYNEQFF; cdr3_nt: TGTGCCAGCATAGGGACTAGCGGCTACAATGAGCAGTTCTTC
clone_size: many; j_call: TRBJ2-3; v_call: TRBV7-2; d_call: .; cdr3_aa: CASSLGASTDTQYF; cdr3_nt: TGTGCCAGCAGCTTAGGGGCGAGCACAGATACGCAGTATTTT
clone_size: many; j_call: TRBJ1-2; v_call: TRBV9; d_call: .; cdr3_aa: CASSLDPYVGTNYGYTF; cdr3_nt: TGTGCCAGCAGCCTAGACCCTTATGTGGGGACTAACTATGGCTACACCTTC
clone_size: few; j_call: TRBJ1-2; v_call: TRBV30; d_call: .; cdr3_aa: CAWSKRRFLGYTF; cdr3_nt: TGTGCCTGGAGCAAGCGCCGGTTCCTTGGCTACACCTTC
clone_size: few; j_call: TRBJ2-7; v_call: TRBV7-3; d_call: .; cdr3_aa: CASSFARASEQYF; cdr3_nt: TGTGCCAGCAGCTTTGCAAGGGCATCCGAGCAGTACTTC
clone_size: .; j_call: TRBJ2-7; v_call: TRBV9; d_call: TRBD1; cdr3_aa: CASSPEGQGLEQYF; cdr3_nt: TGTGCCAGCAGCCCAGAGGGACAGGGACTCGAGCAGTACTTC
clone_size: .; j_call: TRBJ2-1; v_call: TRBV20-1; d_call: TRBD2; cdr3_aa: CSAGGGAGVYNEQFF; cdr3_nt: TGCAGTGCTGGGGGTGGAGCGGGGGTCTACAATGAGCAGTTCTTC
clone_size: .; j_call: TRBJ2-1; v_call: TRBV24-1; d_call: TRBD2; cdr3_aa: CATMRGTSGNNEQFF; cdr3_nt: TGTGCCACCATGAGAGGGACTAGCGGCAACAATGAGCAGTTCTTC
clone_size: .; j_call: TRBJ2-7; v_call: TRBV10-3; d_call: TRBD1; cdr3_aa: CAISLEGAFNEQYF; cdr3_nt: TGTGCCATCAGTCTAGAGGGGGCGTTTAACGAGCAGTACTTC
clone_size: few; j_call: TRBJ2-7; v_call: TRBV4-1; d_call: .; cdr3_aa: CASSQNPDGGLTF; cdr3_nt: TGCGCCAGCAGTCAGAACCCGGACGGGGGCTTAACCTTC
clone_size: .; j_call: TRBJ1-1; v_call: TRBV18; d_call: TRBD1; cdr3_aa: CASSGGQGAMKDTEAFF; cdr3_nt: TGTGCCAGCTCAGGCGGACAGGGGGCGATGAAGGACACTGAAGCTTTCTTT
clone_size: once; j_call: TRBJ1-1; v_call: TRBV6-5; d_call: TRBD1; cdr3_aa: CASTSGGGWTEAFF; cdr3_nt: TGTGCCAGCACCTCAGGGGGCGGGTGGACTGAAGCTTTCTTT
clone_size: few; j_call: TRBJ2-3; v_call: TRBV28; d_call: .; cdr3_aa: CASSSFKQGADTQYF; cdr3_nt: TGTGCCAGCAGCAGCTTCAAACAGGGAGCAGATACGCAGTATTTT
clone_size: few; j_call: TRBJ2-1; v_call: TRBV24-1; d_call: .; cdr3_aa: CATSVEWGVANNEQFF; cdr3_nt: TGTGCCACCAGTGTTGAATGGGGGGTTGCTAACAATGAGCAGTTCTTC
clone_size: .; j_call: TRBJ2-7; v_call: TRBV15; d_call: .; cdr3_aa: CATSRDKAVNYEQYF; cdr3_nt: TGTGCCACCAGCAGAGATAAGGCGGTAAACTACGAGCAGTACTTC
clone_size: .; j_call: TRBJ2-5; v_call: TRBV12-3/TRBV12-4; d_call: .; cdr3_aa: CASSLRPKETQYF; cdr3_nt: TGTGCCAGCAGTTTGCGTCCCAAAGAGACCCAGTACTTC
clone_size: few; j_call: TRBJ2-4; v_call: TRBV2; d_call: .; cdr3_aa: CASSETGHRLTNIQYF; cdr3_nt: TGTGCCAGCAGTGAAACGGGACATCGCCTTACAAACATTCAGTACTTC
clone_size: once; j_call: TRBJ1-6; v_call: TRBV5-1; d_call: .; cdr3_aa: CASSPYGAGGSPLHF; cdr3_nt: TGCGCCAGCAGCCCGTATGGGGCGGGAGGATCACCCCTCCACTTT
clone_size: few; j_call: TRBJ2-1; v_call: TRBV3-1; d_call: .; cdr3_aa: CASSQVVGSRNEQFF; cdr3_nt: TGTGCCAGCAGCCAAGTCGTAGGCAGTAGGAATGAGCAGTTCTTC
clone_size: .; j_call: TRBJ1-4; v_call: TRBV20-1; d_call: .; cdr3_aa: CSAWDGNEKLFF; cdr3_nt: TGCAGTGCTTGGGACGGCAATGAAAAACTGTTTTTT
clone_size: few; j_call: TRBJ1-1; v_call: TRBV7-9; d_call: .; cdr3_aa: CASSFGPETEAFF; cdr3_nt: TGTGCCAGCAGCTTCGGTCCGGAGACTGAAGCTTTCTTT
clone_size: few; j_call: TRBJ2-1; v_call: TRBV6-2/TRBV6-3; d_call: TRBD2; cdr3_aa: CASSYWGLASYNEQFF; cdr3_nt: TGTGCCAGCAGTTACTGGGGACTAGCTTCCTACAATGAGCAGTTCTTC
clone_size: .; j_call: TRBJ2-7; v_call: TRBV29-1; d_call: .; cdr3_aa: CSVEERGYEQYF; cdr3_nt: TGCAGCGTTGAAGAGAGGGGTTACGAGCAGTACTTC
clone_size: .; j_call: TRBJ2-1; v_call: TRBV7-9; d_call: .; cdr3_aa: CASSLDASYNEQFF; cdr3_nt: TGTGCCAGCAGCTTAGACGCGTCGTACAATGAGCAGTTCTTC